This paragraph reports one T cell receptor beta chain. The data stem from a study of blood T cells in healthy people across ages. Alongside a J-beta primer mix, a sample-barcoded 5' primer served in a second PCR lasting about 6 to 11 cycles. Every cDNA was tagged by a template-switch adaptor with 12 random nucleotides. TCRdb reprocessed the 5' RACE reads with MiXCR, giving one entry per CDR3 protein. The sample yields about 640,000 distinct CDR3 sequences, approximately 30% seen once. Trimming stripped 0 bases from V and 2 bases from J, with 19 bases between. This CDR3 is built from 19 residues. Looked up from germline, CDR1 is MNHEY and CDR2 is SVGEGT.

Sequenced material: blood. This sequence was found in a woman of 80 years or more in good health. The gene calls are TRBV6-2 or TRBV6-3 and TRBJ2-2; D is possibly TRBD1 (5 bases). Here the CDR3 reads CASSYSFLTELRNTGELFF. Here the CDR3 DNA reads TGTGCCAGCAGTTACTCCTTTCTGACAGAACTCCGAAACACCGGGGAGCTGTTTTTT.